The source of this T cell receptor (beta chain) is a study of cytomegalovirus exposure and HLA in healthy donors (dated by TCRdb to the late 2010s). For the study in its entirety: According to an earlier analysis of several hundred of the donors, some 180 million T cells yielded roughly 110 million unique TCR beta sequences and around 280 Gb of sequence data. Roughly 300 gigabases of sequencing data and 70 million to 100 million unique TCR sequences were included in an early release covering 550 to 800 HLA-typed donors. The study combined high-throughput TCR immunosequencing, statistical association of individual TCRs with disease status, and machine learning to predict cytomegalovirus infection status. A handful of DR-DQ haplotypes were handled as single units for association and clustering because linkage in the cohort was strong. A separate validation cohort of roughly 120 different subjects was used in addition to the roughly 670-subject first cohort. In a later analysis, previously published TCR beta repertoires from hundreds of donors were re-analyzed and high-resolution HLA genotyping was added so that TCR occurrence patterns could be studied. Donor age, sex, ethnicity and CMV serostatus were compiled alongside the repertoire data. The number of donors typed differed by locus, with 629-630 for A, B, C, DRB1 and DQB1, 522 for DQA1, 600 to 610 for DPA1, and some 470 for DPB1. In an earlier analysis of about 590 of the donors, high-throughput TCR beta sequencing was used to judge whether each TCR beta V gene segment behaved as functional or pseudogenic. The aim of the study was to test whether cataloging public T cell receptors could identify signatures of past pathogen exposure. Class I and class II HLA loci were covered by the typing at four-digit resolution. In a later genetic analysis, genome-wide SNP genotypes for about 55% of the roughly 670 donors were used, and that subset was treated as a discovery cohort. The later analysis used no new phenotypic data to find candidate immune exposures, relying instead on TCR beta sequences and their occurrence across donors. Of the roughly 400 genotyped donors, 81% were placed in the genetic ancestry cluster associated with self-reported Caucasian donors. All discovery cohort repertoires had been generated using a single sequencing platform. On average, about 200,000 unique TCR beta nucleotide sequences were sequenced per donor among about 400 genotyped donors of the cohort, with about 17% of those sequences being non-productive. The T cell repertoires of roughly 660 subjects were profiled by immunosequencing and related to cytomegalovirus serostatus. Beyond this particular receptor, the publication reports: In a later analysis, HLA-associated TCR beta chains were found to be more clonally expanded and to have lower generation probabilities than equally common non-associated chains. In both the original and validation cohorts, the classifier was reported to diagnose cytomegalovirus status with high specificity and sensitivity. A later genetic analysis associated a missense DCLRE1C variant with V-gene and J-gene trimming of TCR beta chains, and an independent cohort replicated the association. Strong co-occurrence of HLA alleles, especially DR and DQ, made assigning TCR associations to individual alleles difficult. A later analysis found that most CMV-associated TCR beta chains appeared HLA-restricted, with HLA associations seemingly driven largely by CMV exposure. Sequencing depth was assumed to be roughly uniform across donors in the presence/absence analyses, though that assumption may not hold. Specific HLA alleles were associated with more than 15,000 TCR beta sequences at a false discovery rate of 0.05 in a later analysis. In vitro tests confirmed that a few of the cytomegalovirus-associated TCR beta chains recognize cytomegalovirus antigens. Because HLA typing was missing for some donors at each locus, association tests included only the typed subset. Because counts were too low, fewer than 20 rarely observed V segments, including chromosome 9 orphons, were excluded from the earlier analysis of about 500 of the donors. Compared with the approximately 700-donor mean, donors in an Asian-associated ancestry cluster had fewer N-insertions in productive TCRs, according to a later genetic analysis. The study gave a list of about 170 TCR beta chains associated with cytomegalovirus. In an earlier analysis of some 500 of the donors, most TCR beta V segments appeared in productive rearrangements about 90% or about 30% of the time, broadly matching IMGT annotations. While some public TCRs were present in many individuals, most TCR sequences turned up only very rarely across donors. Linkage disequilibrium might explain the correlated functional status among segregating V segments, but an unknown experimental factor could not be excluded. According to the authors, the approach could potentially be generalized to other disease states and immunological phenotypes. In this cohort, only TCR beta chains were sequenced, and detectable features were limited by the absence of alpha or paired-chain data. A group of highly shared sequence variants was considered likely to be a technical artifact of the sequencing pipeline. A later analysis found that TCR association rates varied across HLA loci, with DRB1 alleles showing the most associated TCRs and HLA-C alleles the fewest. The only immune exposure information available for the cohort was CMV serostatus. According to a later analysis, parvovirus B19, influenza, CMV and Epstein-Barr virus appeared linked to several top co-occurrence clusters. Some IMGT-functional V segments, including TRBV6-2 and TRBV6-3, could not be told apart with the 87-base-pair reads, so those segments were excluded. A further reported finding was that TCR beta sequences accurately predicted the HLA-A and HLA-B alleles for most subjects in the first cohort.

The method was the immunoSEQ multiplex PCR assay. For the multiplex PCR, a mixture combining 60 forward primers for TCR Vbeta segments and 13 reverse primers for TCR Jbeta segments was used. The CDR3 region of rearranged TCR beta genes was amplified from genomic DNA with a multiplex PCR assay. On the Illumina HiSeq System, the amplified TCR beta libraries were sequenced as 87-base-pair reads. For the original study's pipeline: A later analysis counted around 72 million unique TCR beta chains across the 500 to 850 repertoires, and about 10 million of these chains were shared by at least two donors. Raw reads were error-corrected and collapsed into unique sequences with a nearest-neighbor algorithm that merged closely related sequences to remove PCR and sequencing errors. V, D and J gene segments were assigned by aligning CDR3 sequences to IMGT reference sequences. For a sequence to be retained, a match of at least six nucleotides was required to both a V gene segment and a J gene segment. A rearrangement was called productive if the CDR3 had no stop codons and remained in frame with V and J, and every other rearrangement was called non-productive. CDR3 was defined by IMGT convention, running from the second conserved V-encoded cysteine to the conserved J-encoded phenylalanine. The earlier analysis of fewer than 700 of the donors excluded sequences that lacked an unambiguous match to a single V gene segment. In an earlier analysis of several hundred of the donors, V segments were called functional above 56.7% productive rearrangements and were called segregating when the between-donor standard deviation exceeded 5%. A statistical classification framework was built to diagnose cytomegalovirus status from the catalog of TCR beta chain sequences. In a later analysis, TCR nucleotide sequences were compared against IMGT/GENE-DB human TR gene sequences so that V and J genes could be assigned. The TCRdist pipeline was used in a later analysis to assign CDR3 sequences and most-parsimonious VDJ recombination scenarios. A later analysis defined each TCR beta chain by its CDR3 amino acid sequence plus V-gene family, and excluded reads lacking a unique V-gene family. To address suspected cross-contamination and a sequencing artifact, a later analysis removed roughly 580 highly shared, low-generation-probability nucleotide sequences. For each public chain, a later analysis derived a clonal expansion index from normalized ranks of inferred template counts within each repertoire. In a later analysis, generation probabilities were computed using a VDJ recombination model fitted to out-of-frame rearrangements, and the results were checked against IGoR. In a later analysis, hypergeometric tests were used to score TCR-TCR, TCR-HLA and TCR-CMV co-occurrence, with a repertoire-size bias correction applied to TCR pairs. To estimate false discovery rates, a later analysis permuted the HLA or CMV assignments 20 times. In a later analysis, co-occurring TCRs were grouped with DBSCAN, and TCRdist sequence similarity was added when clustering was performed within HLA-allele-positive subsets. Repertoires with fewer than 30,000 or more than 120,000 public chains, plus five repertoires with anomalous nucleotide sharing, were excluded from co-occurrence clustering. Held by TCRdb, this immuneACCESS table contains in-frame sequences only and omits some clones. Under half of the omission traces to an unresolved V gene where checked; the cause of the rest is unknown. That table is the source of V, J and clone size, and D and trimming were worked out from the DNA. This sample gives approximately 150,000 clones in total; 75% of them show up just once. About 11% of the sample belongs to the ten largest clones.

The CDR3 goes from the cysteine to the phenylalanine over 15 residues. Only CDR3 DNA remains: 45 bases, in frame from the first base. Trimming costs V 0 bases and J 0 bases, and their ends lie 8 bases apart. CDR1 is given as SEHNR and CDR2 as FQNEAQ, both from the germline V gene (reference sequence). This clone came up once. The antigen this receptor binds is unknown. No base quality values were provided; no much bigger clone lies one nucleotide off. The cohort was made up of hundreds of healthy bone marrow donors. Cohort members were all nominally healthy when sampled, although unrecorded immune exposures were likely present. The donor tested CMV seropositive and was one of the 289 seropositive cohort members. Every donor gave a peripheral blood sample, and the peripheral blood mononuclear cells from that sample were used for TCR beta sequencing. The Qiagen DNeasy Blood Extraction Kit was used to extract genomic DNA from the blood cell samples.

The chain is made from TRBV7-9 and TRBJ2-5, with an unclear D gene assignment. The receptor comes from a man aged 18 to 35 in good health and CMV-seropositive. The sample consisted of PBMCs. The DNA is TGTGCCAGCAGCTTAGCGGGCTCAGACCAAGAGACCCAGTACTTC. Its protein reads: CASSLAGSDQETQYF.